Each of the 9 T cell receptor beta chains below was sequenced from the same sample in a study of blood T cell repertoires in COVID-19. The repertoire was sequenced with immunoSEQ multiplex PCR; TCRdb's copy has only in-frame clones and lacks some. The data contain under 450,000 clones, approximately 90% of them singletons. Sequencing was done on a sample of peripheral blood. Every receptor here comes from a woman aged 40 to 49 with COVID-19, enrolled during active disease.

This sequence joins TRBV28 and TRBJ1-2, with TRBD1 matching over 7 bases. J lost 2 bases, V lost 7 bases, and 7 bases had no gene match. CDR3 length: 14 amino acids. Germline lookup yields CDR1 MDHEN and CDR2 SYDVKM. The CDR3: CASTEVQGNYGYTF. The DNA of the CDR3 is TGTGCCAGCACAGAAGTACAGGGGAACTATGGCTACACCTTC.

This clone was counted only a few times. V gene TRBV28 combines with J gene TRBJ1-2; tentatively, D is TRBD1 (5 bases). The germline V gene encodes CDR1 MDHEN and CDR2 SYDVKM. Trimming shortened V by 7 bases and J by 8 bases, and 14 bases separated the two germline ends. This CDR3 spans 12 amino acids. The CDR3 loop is CASMTAERGYTF. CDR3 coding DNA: TGTGCCAGCATGACAGCTGAGAGGGGCTACACCTTC.

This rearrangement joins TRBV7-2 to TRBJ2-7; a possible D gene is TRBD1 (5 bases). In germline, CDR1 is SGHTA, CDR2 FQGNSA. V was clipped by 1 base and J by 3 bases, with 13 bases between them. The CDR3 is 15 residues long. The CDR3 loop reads CASSLVVAGNYEQYF. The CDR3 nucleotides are TGTGCCAGCAGCTTAGTTGTGGCAGGGAACTACGAGCAGTACTTC. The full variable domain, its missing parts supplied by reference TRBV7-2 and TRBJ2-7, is GAGVSQSPSNKVTEKGKDVELRCDPISGHTALYWYRQSLGQGLEFLIYFQGNSAPDKSGLPSDRFSAERTGGSVSTLTIQRTQQEDSAVYLCASSLVVAGNYEQYFGPGTRLTVT.

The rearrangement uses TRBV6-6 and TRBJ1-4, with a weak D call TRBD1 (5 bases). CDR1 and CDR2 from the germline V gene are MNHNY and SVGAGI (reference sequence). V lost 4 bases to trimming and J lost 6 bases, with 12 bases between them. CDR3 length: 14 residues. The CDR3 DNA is TGTGCCAGCAGTTTAGGAGGGGTAGATGAAAAACTGTTTTTT. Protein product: CASSLGGVDEKLFF.

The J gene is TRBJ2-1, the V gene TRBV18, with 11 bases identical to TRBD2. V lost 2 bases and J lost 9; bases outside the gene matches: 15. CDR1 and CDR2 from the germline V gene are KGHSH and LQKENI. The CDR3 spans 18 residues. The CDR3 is CASSPRAGTSGKRGEQFF. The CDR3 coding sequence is TGTGCCAGCTCACCAAGGGCAGGGACTAGCGGCAAGCGGGGTGAGCAGTTCTTC.

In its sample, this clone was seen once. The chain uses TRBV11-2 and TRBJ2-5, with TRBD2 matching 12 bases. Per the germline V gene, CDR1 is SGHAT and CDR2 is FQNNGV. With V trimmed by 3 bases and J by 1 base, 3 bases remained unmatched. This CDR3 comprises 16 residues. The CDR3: CASSFRLAGVQETQYF. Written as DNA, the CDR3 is TGTGCCAGCAGCTTCAGACTAGCGGGGGTCCAAGAGACCCAGTACTTC.

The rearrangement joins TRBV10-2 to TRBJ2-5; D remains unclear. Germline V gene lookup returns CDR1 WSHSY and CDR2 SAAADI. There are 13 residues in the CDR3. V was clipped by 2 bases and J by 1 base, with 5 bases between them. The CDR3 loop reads CASSEDTQETQYF. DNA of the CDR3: TGCGCCAGCAGTGAGGACACCCAAGAGACCCAGTACTTC.

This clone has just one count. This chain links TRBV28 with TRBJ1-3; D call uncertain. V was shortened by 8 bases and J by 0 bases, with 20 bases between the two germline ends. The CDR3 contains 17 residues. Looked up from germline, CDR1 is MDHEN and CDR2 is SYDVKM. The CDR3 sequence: CASSMGGSLNSGNTIYF. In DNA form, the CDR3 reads TGTGCCAGCTCCATGGGAGGGTCCCTTAACTCTGGAAACACCATATATTTT.

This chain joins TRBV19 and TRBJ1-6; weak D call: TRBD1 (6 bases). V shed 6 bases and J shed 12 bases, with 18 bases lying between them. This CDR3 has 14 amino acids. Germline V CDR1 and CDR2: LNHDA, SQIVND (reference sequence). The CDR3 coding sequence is TGTGCCAGTAGGGGGGCCCCATCTCGGGGACCCCTCCACTTT. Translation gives CASRGAPSRGPLHF. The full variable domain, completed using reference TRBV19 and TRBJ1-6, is DGGITQSPKYLFRKEGQNVTLSCEQNLNHDAMYWYRQDPGQGLRLIYYSQIVNDFQKGDIAEGYSVSREKKESFPLTVTSAQKNPTAFYLCASRGAPSRGPLHFGNGTRLTVT.